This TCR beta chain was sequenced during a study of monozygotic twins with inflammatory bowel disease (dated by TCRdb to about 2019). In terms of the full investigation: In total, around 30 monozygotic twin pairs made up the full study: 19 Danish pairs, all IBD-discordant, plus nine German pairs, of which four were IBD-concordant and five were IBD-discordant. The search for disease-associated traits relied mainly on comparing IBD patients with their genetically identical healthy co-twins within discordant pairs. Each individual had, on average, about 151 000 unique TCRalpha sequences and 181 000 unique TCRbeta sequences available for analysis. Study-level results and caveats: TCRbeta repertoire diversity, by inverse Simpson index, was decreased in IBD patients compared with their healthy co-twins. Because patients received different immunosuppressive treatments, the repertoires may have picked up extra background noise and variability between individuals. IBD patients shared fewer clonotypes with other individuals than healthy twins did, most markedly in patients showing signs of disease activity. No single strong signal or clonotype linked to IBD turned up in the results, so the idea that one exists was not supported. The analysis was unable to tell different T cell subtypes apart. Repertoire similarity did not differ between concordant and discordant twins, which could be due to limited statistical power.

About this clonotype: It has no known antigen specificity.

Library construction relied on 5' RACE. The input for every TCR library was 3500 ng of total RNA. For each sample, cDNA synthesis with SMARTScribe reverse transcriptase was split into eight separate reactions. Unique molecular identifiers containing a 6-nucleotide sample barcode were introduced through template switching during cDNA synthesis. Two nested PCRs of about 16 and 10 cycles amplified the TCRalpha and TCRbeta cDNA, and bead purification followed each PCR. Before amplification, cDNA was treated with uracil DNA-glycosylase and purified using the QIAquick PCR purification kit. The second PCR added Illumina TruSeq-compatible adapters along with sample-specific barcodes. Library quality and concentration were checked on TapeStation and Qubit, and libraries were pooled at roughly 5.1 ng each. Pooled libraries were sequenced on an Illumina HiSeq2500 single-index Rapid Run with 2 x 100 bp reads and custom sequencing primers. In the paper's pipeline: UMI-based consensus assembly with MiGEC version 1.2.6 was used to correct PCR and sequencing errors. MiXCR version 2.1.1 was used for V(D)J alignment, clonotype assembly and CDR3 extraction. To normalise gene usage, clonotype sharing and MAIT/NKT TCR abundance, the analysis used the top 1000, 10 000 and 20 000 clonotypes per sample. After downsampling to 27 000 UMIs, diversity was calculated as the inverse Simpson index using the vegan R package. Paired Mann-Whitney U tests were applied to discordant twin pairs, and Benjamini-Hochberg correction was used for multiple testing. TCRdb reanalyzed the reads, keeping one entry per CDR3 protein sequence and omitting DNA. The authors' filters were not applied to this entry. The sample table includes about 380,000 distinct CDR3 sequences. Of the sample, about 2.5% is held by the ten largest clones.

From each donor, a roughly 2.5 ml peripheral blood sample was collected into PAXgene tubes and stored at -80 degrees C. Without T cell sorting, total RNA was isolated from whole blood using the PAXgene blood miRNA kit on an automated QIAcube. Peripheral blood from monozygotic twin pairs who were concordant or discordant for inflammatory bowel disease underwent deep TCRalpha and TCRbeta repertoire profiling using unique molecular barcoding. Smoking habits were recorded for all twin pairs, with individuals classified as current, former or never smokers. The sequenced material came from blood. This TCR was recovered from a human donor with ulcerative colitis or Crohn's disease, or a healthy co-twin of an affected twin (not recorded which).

The CDR3 region has the sequence CASNPGTGIEKLFF. Recombination connected TRBV7-8 to TRBJ1-4; TCRdb lists TRBD1, though no DNA is available to test this call. CDR1 and CDR2 (SGHVS, FQNEAQ) derive from the germline V gene. Including cysteine and phenylalanine, the CDR3 has 14 amino acids. No nucleotide data were recorded.